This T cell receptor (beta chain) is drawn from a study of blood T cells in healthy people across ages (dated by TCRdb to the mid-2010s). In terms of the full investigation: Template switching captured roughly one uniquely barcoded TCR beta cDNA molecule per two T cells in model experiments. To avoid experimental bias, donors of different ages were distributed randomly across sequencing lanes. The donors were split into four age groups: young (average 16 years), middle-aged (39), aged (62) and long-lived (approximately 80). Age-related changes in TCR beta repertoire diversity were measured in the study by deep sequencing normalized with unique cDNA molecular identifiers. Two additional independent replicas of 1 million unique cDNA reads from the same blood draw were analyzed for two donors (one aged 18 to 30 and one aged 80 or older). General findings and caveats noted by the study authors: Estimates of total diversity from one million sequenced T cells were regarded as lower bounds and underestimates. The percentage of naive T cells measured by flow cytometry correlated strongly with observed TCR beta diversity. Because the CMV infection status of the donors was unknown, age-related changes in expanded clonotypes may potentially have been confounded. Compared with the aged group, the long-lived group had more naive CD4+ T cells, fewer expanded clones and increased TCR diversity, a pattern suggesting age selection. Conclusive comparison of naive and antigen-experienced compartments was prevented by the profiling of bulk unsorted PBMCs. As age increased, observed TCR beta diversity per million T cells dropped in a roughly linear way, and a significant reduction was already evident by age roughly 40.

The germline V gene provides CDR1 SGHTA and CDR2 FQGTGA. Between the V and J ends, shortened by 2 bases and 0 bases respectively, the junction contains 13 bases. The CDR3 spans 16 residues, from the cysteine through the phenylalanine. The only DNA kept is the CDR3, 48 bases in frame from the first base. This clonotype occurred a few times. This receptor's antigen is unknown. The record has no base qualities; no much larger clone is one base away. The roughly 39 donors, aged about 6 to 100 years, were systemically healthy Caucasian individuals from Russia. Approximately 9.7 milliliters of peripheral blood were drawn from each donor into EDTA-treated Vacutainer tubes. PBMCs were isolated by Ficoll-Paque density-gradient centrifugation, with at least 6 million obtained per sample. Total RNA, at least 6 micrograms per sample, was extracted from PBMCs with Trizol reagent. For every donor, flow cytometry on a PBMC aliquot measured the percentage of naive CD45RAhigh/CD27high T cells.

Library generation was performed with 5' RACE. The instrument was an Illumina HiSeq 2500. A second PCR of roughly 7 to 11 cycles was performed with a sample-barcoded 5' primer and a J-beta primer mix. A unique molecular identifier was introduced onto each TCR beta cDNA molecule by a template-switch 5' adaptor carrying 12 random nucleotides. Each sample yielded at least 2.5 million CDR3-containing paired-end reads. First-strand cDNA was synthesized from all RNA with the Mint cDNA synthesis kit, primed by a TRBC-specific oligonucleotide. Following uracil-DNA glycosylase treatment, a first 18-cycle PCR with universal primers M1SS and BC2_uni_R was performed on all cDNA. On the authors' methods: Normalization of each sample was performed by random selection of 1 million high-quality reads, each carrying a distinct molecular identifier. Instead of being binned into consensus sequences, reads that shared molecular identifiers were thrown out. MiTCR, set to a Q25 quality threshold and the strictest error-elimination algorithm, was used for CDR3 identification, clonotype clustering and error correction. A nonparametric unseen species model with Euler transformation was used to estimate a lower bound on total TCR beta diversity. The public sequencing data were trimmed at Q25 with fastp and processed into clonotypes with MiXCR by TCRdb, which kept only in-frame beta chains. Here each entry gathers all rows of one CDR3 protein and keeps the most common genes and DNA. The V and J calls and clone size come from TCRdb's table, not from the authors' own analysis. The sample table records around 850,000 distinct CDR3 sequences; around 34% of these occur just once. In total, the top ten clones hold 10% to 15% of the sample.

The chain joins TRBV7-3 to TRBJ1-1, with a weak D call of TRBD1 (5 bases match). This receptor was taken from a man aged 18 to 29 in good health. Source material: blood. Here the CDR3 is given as CASSLGSGTLNTEAFF. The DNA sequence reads TGTGCCAGCAGCTTAGGTTCCGGGACGTTGAACACTGAAGCTTTCTTT.